One sample yielded the 24 T cell receptor beta chains listed below, sequenced in a study of response to subunit inactivated influenza vaccine. TCRdb passed the RT-PCR reads through MiXCR, listing each CDR3 protein once. This table holds roughly 670,000 distinct CDR3 sequences, approximately 15% found once. The sample was PBMCs from blood, taken about 14 days before vaccination. The receptors originated from a man between 45 and 60 years old who received an inactivated influenza vaccine.

This clonotype has more than one count but fewer than ten. This chain links TRBV6-5 with TRBJ1-2; weak D call: TRBD1 (5 bases). V dropped 2 bases and J dropped 0 bases, with 7 bases sitting between them. The CDR3 extends over 14 amino acids. Germline CDR1 MNHEY, CDR2 SVGAGI. CDR3 bases: TGTGCCAGCAGTTACCAGACAGCTAACTATGGCTACACCTTC. As protein: CASSYQTANYGYTF.

The gene calls are TRBV29-1 and TRBJ1-5; the match to TRBD1 covers 7 bases. Germline loops: CDR1 SQVTM, CDR2 ANQGSEA. This CDR3 has 13 residues. V trimming: 1 base; J trimming: 6 bases; junction bases outside the gene matches: 3. The CDR3 is CSVEGQGGQPQHF. The CDR3 DNA reads TGCAGCGTTGAAGGGCAGGGGGGTCAGCCCCAGCATTTT.

This clonotype was seen at least ten times. This sequence joins TRBV12-3 or TRBV12-4 and TRBJ1-6, with 11 bases aligning to TRBD1. V was clipped by 3 bases and J by 8 bases; unmatched bases: 6. CDR3 length: 16 amino acids. CDR3 in amino acids: CASSLGTGGVYSPLHF. The CDR3 DNA is TGTGCCAGCAGTTTGGGGACAGGGGGAGTTTATTCACCCCTCCACTTT.

This clonotype was detected a few times. The chain recombines TRBV29-1 with TRBJ2-1, with 12 bases aligning to TRBD2. The CDR3 has 15 amino acids. Germline lookup yields CDR1 SQVTM and CDR2 ANQGSEA. The trim removed 0 bases at V and 8 bases at J, leaving 5 bases unmatched. The CDR3 region has the DNA TGCAGCGTTGAAGAAAGACTAGCGGGAGAATATGAGCAGTTCTTC. Its translation is CSVEERLAGEYEQFF.

This clonotype came up many times. This rearrangement joins TRBV25-1 to TRBJ2-7; D call uncertain. The V gene lost 4 bases and the J gene lost 2 bases, with 9 bases spanning the gap. Germline loops: CDR1 MGHDK, CDR2 SYGVNS. This CDR3 has 13 residues. For the CDR3, the DNA is TGTGCCAGCAGTGGACCTCTCACCTACGAGCAGTACTTC. It codes for CASSGPLTYEQYF.

J is TRBJ2-5 and V is TRBV20-1; 9 bases are a match to TRBD2. Trimming cost V 3 bases and J 2 bases; bases outside gene matches: 7. CDR3 length: 15 residues. Germline values: CDR1 DFQATT, CDR2 SNEGSKA (reference sequence). CDR3: CSARDLAGAQETQYF. The CDR3 bases are TGCAGTGCTAGGGATTTAGCGGGAGCACAAGAGACCCAGTACTTC.

The rearrangement joins TRBV6-2 or TRBV6-3 to TRBJ2-3; 9 bases map to TRBD2. Germline trimming cut 2 bases from V and 5 bases from J; bases unmatched to any gene: 11. The CDR3 contains 17 residues. Germline V gives CDR1 MNHEY, CDR2 SVGEGT. The CDR3 region is CASSYDPTSGAVDTQYF. The CDR3 coding sequence is TGTGCCAGCAGTTACGACCCGACTAGCGGCGCCGTAGATACGCAGTATTTT.

The rearrangement joins TRBV21-1 to TRBJ2-1; TRBD1 is the table's D call and was not checked against the DNA. TRBV21-1 constitutes a pseudogene. The CDR3 has 16 residues. In DNA form, the CDR3 reads TGTGCCAGCAGCAAAACAGGTATTGAAGCCGTTAATGAGCAGTTCTTC. This translates into CASSKTGIEAVNEQFF.

The chain joins TRBV2 to TRBJ2-7; 8 bases fit TRBD2. The germline gives CDR1 SNHLY, CDR2 FYNNEI. J lost 5 bases, V lost 6 bases, and 15 bases had no gene match. The CDR3 loop spans 16 amino acids. CDR3 DNA sequence: TGTGCCAGCAGCCAAATGGGGGGAGCCGGGAGGGACGAGCAGTACTTC. Translating it yields CASSQMGGAGRDEQYF. Variable domain in full (rest from reference TRBV2 and TRBJ2-7): EPEVTQTPSHQVTQMGQEVILRCVPISNHLYFYWYRQILGQKVEFLVSFYNNEISEKSEIFDDQFSVERPDGSNFTLKIRSTKLEDSAMYFCASSQMGGAGRDEQYFGPGTRLTVT.

This clonotype turned up a few times. The J gene is TRBJ1-3, the V gene TRBV6-1; D gene uncertain. This CDR3 comprises 12 residues. V dropped 6 bases and J dropped 4 bases, with 7 bases sitting between them. CDR1 and CDR2 (germline): MNHNS, SASEGT. The CDR3 sequence: CASSYFGNTIYF. CDR3 bases: TGTGCCAGCAGCTACTTCGGAAACACCATATATTTT.

There are a few counts of this clonotype. The rearrangement links TRBV12-3 or TRBV12-4 to TRBJ2-2; TRBD1 or TRBD2 may be the D gene (6 bases each). Trimming stripped 2 bases from V and 6 bases from J, with 16 bases between. CDR3 length: 16 amino acids. The CDR3 here is CASSLRGVVGPGELFF. Here the CDR3 DNA reads TGTGCCAGCAGTTTAAGGGGGGTAGTTGGACCCGGGGAGCTGTTTTTT.

This clonotype has a handful of counts. This chain joins TRBV10-1 and TRBJ2-3, with D perhaps being TRBD1 or TRBD2 (5 bases each). This CDR3 is 16 amino acids long. Looked up from germline, CDR1 is WNHNN and CDR2 is SYGVQD (reference sequence). Deletions cut 5 bases from V and 1 base from J, with 16 bases between. The chain's CDR3 is CASSSEGRRRTDTQYF. The CDR3 coding sequence is TGCGCCAGCAGTTCAGAGGGACGGCGACGCACAGATACGCAGTATTTT.

This clonotype was counted between two and nine times. This sequence joins TRBV7-9 and TRBJ1-1; D gene unclear. V lost 5 bases and J 3 bases, leaving 4 bases between the germline ends. The CDR3 runs to 11 residues. Germline values: CDR1 SEHNR, CDR2 FQNEAQ (reference sequence). This chain's CDR3 is CASSADTEAFF. The CDR3 DNA is TGTGCCAGCAGCGCGGACACTGAAGCTTTCTTT.

This clonotype was seen a handful of times. The rearrangement links TRBV5-1 to TRBJ1-2; D is uncertain. The CDR3 has 15 amino acids. CDR1 and CDR2 from the germline V gene are SGHRS and YFSETQ. Trimming removed 4 bases from V and 4 bases from J, with 17 bases in between. The CDR3 bases are TGCGCCAGCAGCCAGACCACACACGGCTCCTATGGCTACACCTTC. Translation: CASSQTTHGSYGYTF. Complete variable domain (other parts from reference TRBV5-1 and TRBJ1-2): KAGVTQTPRYLIKTRGQQVTLSCSPISGHRSVSWYQQTPGQGLQFLFEYFSETQRNKGNFPGRFSGRQFSNSRSEMNVSTLELGDSALYLCASSQTTHGSYGYTFGSGTRLTVV.

Ten or more counts support this clonotype. The rearrangement links TRBV6-1 to TRBJ1-2, with D tentatively TRBD1 (5 bases). V lost 4 bases and J lost 4, with 10 bases in between. The CDR3 totals 13 residues. CDR1 MNHNS and CDR2 SASEGT come from the germline V gene. In DNA form, the CDR3 reads TGTGCCAGCAGTGTCAATGGGGGCTATGGCTACACCTTC. It specifies CASSVNGGYGYTF.

The table lists this clonotype with a few counts. The genes are TRBV7-2 and TRBJ2-4; D might be TRBD2 (6 bases). V was cut by 4 bases and J by 7 bases, with 17 bases left in between. The CDR3 spans 15 residues. Germline CDR1 is SGHTA and CDR2 is FQGNSA. In DNA form, the CDR3 reads TGTGCCAGCAGCTACCCGGGATCGGGGAGGAACATTCAGTACTTC. As protein: CASSYPGSGRNIQYF.

This clonotype was detected many times. V is TRBV27 and J is TRBJ1-2, with D perhaps matching TRBD1 (5 bases). Trimming shortened V by 2 bases and J by 5 bases, and 9 bases separated the two germline ends. This CDR3 contains 13 residues. The germline CDR1 and CDR2 sequences are MNHEY and SMNVEV (reference sequence). The CDR3 sequence: CASSLEGAYGYTF. The CDR3 region has the DNA TGTGCCAGCAGTTTAGAAGGGGCTTATGGCTACACCTTC.

The chain employs TRBV4-1 and TRBJ1-1, with 7 bases identical to TRBD1. This CDR3 is built from 17 residues. From germline, CDR1 is MGHRA and CDR2 YSYEKL. The V segment lost 5 bases and the J segment 3 bases; nucleotides outside the gene matches: 15. DNA for the CDR3: TGCGCCAGCAGCACCACCCGAACAGGGGCGGGGGACACTGAAGCTTTCTTT. Translation: CASSTTRTGAGDTEAFF.

This clonotype was seen a few times. The rearrangement uses TRBV30 and TRBJ2-7; no clear D. This CDR3 contains 13 residues. Trimming pared 2 bases from V and 4 bases from J, leaving 12 bases between. Looked up from germline, CDR1 is GTSNPN and CDR2 is SVGIG (reference sequence). The CDR3, as DNA: TGTGCCTGGAGTCCGATAGGCCCTTACGAGCAGTACTTC. It translates to CAWSPIGPYEQYF.

This clonotype was recorded many times. This rearrangement joins TRBV6-2 or TRBV6-3 to TRBJ2-7; TRBD2 aligns across 8 bases. The germline gives CDR1 MNHEY, CDR2 SVGEGT. The junction had 8 bases not matched to a gene; V was cut back by 1 base and J by 3 bases. The CDR3 runs to 16 residues. The CDR3 is CASSYLARAGGYEQYF. DNA for the CDR3: TGTGCCAGCAGTTACTTGGCGAGGGCGGGAGGCTACGAGCAGTACTTC.

In its sample, this clonotype was seen a few times. The chain couples TRBV5-1 to TRBJ2-1; D might be TRBD1 (6 bases). Trimming took off 4 bases at V and 4 bases at J, with 18 bases between the two ends. The CDR3 has 16 amino acids. Germline loops: CDR1 SGHRS, CDR2 YFSETQ. CDR3 amino acids: CASSTALRDTYNEQFF. The CDR3, as DNA: TGCGCCAGCAGCACCGCCCTACGGGACACATACAATGAGCAGTTCTTC.

This clonotype was picked up one time. This chain uses TRBV12-3 or TRBV12-4 with TRBJ2-1, with TRBD2 identical over 7 bases. J was trimmed by 10 bases and V by 6 bases; bases with no gene match: 6. The CDR3 loop spans 12 amino acids. The CDR3 nucleotides are TGTGCCAGCAGCCACCGAGCGGGAGAGCAGTTCTTC. Its translation is CASSHRAGEQFF.

This clonotype has more than one count but fewer than ten. The rearrangement links TRBV6-2 or TRBV6-3 to TRBJ2-7; the D gene is possibly TRBD1 (5 bases). Germline CDR1 is MNHEY and CDR2 is SVGEGT. Trimming took 6 bases from V and 3 from J, leaving 18 bases between them. The CDR3 runs 15 residues. DNA for the CDR3: TGTGCCAGCAGCCCACTGGGGCCTGCCGTCTACGAGCAGTACTTC. Translating gives CASSPLGPAVYEQYF.

This clonotype was seen many times. The chain joins TRBV7-9 to TRBJ2-4; D unresolved. In germline, CDR1 is SEHNR, CDR2 FQNEAQ (reference sequence). This CDR3 has 14 residues. V lost 1 base, J lost 2 bases, and 6 bases lay in between. The CDR3 loop is CASSLGATKNIQYF. In DNA, the CDR3 is TGTGCCAGCAGCTTAGGGGCCACCAAAAACATTCAGTACTTC.